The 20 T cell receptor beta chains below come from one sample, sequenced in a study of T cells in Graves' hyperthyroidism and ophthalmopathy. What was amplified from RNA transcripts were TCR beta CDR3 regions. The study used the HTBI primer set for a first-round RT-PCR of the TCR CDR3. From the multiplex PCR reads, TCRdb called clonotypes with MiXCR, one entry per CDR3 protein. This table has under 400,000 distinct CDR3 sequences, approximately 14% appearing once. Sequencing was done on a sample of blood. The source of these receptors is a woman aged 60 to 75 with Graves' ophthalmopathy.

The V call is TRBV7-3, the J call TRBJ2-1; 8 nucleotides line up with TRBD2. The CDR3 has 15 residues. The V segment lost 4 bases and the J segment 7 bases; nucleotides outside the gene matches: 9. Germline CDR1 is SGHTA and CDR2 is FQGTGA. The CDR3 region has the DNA TGTGCCAGCAGCTCCTGGACCCGGGAGGGAAATGAGCAGTTCTTC. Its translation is CASSSWTREGNEQFF.

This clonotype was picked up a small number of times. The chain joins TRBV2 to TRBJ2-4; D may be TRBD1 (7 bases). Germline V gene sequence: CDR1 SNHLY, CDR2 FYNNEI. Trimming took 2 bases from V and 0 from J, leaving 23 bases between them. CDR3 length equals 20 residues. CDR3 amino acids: CASSESGGTEARLAKNIQYF. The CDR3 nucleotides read TGTGCCAGCAGTGAATCCGGCGGGACAGAAGCCCGTTTAGCCAAAAACATTCAGTACTTC.

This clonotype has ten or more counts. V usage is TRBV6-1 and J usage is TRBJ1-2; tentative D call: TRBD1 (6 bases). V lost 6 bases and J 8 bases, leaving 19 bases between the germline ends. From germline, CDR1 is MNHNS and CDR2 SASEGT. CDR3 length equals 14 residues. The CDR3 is CASSGDTGPSGYTF. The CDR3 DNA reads TGTGCCAGCAGCGGGGACACCGGGCCCTCAGGCTACACCTTC.

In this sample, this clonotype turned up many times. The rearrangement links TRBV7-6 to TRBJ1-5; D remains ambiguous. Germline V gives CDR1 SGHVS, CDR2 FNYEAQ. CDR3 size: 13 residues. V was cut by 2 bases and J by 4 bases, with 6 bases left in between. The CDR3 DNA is TGTGCCAGCAGCTTATTTGAGAATCAGCCCCAGCATTTT. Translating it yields CASSLFENQPQHF.

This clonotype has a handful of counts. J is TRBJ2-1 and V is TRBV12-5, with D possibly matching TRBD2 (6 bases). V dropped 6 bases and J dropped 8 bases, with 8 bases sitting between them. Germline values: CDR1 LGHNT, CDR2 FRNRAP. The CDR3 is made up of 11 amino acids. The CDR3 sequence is CASGWGDEQFF. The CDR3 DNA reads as TGTGCTAGTGGCTGGGGGGATGAGCAGTTCTTC.

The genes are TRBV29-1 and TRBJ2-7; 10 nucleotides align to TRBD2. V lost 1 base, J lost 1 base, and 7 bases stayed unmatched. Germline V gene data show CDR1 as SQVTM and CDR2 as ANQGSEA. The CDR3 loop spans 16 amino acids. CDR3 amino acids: CSVEVPGTSESYEQYF. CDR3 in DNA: TGCAGCGTTGAAGTTCCAGGGACTAGCGAGTCCTACGAGCAGTACTTC.

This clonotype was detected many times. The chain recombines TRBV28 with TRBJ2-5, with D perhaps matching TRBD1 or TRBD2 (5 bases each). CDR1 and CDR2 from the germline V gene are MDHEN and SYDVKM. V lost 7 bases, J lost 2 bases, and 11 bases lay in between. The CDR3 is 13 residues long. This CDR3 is CASTPGRQETQYF. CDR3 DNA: TGTGCCAGCACCCCGGGACGTCAAGAGACCCAGTACTTC.

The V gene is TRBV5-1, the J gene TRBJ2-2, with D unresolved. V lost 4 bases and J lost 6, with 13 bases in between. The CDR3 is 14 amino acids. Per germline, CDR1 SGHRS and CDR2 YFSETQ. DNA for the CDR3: TGCGCCAGCAGCGGTGGGGTCAGCGCCGGGGAGCTGTTTTTT. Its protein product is CASSGGVSAGELFF.

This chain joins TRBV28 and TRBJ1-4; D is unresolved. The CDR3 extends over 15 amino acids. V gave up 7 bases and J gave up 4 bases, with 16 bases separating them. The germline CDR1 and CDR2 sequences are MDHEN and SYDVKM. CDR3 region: CASTKAGNYNEKLFF. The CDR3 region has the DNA TGTGCCAGCACTAAGGCGGGGAATTATAATGAAAAACTGTTTTTT. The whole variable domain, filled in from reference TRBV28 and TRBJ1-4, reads DVKVTQSSRYLVKRTGEKVFLECVQDMDHENMFWYRQDPGLGLRLIYFSYDVKMKEKGDIPEGYSVSREKKERFSLILESASTNQTSMYLCASTKAGNYNEKLFFGSGTQLSVL.

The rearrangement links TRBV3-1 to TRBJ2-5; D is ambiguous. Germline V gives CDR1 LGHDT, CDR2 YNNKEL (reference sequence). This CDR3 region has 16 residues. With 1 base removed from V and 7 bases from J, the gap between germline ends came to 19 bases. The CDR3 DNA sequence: TGTGCCAGCAGCCAAGGAGGTTCGGTCGGGCGGACGACCCAGTACTTC. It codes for CASSQGGSVGRTTQYF.

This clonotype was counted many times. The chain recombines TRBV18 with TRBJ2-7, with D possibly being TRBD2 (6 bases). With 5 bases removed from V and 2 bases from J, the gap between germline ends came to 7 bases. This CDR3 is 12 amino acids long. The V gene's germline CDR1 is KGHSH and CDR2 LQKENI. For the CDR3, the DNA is TGTGCCAGCTCAGGCGGGGCCTACGAGCAGTACTTC. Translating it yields CASSGGAYEQYF.

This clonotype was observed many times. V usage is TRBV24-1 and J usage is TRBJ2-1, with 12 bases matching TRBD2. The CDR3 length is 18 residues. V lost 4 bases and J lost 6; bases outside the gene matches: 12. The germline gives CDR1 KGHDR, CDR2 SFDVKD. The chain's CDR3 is CATSDRRSSGRAINEQFF. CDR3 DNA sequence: TGTGCCACCAGTGACCGCCGCTCTAGCGGGAGGGCCATCAATGAGCAGTTCTTC.

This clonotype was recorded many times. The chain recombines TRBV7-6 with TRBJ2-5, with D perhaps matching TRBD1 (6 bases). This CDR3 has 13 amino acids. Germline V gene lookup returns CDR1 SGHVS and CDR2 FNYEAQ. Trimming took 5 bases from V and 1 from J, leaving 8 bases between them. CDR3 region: CASSRTAQETQYF. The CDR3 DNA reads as TGTGCCAGCAGCCGGACAGCCCAAGAGACCCAGTACTTC.

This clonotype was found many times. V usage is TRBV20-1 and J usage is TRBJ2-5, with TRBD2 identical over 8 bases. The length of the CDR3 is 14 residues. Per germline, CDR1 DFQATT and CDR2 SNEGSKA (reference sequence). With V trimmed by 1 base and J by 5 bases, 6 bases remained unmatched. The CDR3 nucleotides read TGCAGTGCTAGAGGGAGCGGGAGTACCGAGACCCAGTACTTC. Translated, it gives CSARGSGSTETQYF.

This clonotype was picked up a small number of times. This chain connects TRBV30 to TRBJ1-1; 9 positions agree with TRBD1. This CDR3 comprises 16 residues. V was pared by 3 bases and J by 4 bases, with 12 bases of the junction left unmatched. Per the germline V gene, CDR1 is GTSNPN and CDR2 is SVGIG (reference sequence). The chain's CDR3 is CAWRASLRQGGTEAFF. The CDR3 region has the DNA TGTGCCTGGAGAGCATCCCTTCGACAGGGGGGCACTGAAGCTTTCTTT.

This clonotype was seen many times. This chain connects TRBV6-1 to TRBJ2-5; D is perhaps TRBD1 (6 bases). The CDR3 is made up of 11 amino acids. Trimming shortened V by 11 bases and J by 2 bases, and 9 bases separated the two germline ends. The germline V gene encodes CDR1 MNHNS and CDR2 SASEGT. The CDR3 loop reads CAVGQQETQYF. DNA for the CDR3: TGTGCCGTAGGACAGCAAGAGACCCAGTACTTC.

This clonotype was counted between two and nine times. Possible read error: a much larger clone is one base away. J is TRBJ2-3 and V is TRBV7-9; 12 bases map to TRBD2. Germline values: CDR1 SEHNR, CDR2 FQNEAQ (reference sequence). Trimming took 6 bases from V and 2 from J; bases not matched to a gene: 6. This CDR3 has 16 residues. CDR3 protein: CASSELAGGVTDTQYF. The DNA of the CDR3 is TGTGCCAGCAGTGAACTAGCGGGAGGAGTCACAGATACGCAGTATTTT. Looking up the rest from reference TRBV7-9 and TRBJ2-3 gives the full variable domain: DTGVSQNPRHKITKRGQNVTFRCDPISEHNRLYWYRQTLGQGPEFLTYFQNEAQLEKSRLLSDRFSAERPKGSFSTLEIQRTEQGDSAMYLCASSELAGGVTDTQYFGPGTRLTVL.

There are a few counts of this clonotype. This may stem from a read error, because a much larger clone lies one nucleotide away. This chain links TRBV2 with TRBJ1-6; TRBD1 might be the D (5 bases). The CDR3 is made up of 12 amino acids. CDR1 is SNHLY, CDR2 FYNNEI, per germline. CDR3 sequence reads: CASTGLRSPPHF. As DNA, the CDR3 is TGTGCCAGCACGGGACTCCGTTCACCCCCCCACTTT.

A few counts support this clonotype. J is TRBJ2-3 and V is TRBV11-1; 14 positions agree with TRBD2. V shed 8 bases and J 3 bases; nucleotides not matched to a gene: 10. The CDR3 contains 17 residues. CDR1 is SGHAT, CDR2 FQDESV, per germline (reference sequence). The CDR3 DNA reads TGTGCCAGCGCCCGAACGGGACTAGCGGGAGTTACAGATACGCAGTATTTT. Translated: CASARTGLAGVTDTQYF.

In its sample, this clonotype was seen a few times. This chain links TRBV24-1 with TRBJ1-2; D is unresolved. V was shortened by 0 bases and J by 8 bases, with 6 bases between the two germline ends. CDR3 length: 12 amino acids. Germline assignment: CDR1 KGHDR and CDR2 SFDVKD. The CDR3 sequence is CATSDLLGGYTF. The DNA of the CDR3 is TGTGCCACCAGTGATTTGCTAGGCGGCTACACCTTC.